The source of this TCR beta chain is a study of blood T cell repertoires in COVID-19. The table came from immunoSEQ multiplex PCR; TCRdb's copy has only in-frame clones and leaves some out. The sample has fewer than 250,000 clones, about four fifths seen once. The material sequenced was peripheral blood. The TCR comes from a woman in her thirties or forties with acute or convalescent COVID-19.

The CDR3 coding sequence is TGTGCCAGCAGCTTCCGGGACATCTATGGCTACACCTTC. Amino acid sequence: CASSFRDIYGYTF. V usage is TRBV5-4 and J usage is TRBJ1-2; weak D call: TRBD1 (6 bases). The V end was cut by 2 bases, the J end by 4 bases, with 9 bases between. Germline lookup yields CDR1 SGHNT and CDR2 YYREEE (reference sequence). This CDR3 is 13 amino acids long.